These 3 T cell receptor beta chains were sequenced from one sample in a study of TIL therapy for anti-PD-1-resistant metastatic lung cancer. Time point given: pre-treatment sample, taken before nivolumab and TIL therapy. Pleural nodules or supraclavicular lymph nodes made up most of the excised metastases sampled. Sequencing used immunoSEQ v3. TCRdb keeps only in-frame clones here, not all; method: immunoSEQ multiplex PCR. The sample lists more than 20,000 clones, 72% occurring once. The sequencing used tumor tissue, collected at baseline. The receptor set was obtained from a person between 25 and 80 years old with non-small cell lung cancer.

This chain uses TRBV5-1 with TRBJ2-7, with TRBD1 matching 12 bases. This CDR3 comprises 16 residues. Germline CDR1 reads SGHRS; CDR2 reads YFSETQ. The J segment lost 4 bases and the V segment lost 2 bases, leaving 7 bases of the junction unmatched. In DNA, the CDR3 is TGCGCCAGCAGCTTCGTCGAGGGACAGGGGGCTTACGAGCAGTACTTC. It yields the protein CASSFVEGQGAYEQYF.

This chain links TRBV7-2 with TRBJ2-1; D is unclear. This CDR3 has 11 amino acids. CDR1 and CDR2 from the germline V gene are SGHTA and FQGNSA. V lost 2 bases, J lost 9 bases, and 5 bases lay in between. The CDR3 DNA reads TGTGCCAGCAGCTTATCAAGTGAGCAGTTCTTC. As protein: CASSLSSEQFF.

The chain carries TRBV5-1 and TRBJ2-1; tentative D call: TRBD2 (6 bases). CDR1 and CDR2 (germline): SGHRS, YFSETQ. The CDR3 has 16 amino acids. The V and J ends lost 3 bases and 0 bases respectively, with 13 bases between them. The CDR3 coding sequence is TGCGCCAGCAGCTGGGAGGTAGGCAGCTCCTACAATGAGCAGTTCTTC. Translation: CASSWEVGSSYNEQFF.